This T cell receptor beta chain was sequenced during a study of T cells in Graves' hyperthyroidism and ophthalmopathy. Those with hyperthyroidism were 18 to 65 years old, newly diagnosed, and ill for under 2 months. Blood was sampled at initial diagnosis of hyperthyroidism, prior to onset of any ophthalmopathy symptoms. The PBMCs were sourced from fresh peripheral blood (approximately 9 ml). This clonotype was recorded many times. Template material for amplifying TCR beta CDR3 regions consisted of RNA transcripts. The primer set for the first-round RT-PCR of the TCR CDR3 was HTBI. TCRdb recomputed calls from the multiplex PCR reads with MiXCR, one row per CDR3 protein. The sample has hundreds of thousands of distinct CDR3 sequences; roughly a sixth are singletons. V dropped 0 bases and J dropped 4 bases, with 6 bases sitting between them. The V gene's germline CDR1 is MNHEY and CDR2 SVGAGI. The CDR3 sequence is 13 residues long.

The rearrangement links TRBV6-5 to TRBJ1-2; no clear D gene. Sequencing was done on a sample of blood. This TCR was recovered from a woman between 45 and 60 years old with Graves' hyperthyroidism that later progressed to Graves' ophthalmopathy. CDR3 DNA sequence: TGTGCCAGCAGTTACTCTGCAGGCTATGGCTACACCTTC. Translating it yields CASSYSAGYGYTF.